This T cell receptor beta chain was observed in a study of T-cell reconstitution after alpha-beta-depleted transplantation in children. The CDR3 runs 11 residues. V shed 3 bases, J shed 11 bases, and the junction held 2 bases outside the gene matches. Germline V gene lookup returns CDR1 DFQATT and CDR2 SNEGSKA (reference sequence). Unique molecular identifiers were built into the TCRbeta library. TCRdb used MiXCR to reprocess the PCR reads, holding one entry per CDR3 protein. The data show some 400,000 distinct CDR3 sequences, with about a fifth seen just once and around 4% held by the top ten. The source was PBMCs from the stem cell graft donor, collected from the stem cell graft. This clonotype was sampled from a human donor who donated a stem cell graft to a child with acute myeloid leukemia. This chain links TRBV20-1 with TRBJ2-1; 9 positions agree with TRBD2. The CDR3 loop is CSASPSGKQFF. CDR3 in DNA: TGCAGTGCTAGTCCTAGCGGGAAGCAGTTCTTC.